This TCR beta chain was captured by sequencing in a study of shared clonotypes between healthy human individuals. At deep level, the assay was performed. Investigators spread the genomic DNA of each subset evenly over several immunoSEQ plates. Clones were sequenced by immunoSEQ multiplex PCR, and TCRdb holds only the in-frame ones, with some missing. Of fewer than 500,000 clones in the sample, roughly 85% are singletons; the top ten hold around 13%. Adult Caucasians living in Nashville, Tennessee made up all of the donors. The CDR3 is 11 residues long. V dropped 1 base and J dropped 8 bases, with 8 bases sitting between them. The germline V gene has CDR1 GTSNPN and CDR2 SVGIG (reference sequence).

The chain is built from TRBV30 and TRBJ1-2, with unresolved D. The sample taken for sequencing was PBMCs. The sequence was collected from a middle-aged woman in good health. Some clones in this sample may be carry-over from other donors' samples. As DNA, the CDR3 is TGTGCCTGGAGTGGAGGGAACGGCTACACCTTC. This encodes CAWSGGNGYTF.